This T cell receptor beta chain derives from a study of technical replicates of blood from a few donors. The CDR3 covers 14 residues. Germline V gene sequence: CDR1 SGHTS, CDR2 YDEGEE. Trimming pared 6 bases from V and 6 bases from J, leaving 19 bases between. Measured with immunoSEQ multiplex PCR; TCRdb has only the in-frame clones, and not every one. The table lists about 83,000 clones, around 90% of them singletons. The sequence derives from a human donor in good health. This chain joins TRBV5-8 and TRBJ2-7; D gene uncertain. What was sequenced was T cells isolated from PBMCs. CDR3 protein: CASTSGGPLFEQYF. CDR3 coding DNA: TGTGCCAGCACCAGTGGCGGTCCTCTATTCGAGCAGTACTTC.